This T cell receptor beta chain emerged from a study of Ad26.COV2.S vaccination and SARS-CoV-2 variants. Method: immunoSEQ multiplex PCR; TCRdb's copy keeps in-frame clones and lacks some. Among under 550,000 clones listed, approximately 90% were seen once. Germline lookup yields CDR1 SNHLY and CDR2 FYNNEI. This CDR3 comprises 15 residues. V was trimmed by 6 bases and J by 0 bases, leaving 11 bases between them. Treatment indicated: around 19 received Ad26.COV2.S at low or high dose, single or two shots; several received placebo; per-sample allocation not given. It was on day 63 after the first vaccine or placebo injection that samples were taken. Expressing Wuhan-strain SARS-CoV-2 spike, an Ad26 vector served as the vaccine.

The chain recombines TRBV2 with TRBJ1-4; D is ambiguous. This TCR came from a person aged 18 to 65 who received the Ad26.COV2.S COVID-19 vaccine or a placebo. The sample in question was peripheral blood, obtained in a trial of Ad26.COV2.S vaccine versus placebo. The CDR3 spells CASRAYSATNEKLFF. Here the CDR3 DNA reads TGTGCCAGCAGAGCCTACAGTGCAACTAATGAAAAACTGTTTTTT.